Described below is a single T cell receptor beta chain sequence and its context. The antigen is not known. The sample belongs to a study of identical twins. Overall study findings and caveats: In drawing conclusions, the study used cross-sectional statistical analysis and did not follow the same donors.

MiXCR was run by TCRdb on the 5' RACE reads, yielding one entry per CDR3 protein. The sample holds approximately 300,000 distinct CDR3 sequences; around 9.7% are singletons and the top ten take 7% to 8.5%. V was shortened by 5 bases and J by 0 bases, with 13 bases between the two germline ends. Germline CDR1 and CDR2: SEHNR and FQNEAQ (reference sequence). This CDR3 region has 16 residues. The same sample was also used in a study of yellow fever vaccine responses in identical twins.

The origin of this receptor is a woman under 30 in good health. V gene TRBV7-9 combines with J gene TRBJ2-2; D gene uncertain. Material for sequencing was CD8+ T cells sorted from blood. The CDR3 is CASSSPGSANTGELFF. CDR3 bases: TGTGCCAGCAGCAGTCCCGGGTCAGCGAACACCGGGGAGCTGTTTTTT. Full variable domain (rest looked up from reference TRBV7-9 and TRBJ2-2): DTGVSQNPRHKITKRGQNVTFRCDPISEHNRLYWYRQTLGQGPEFLTYFQNEAQLEKSRLLSDRFSAERPKGSFSTLEIQRTEQGDSAMYLCASSSPGSANTGELFFGEGSRLTVL.